This TCR beta chain was sequenced during a study of blood T cell repertoires in COVID-19. Study-level information: The samples span acute and convalescent COVID-19 from the United States, Italy and Spain.

Profiling relied on immunoSEQ multiplex PCR, and the TCRdb table lists in-frame clones only, not all of them. The sample includes some 140,000 clones, about four fifths of them seen just once. The study recruited people aged roughly 18 to 100 years across about 25 US areas. Clinical histories supplied by participants themselves formed the basis of cohort assignment. Recovery among Cohort 3 donors was established by two negative PCRs, clearance, or symptom resolution. Sequenced material: PBMCs or T cells enriched from blood (not recorded which). The sequence came from a young man who had recovered from COVID-19.

CDR3 coding DNA: TGTGCCAGCAGCTTGGGGGCGGGACTAGCAGACCGTAATGAGCAGTTCTTC. It yields the protein CASSLGAGLADRNEQFF. This chain uses TRBV5-6 with TRBJ2-1, with 9 nucleotides matching TRBD2. CDR1 and CDR2 (germline): SGHDT, YYEEEE. The CDR3 spans 17 residues. V dropped 0 bases and J dropped 7; count of bases not matched to a gene: 11.